The source of this TCR beta chain is a study of breast tumors, draining lymph nodes, adjacent tissues. The table lists this clonotype with a count of one. Antigen: not known. TCRdb redid the calling of the multiplex PCR reads with MiXCR, one entry per CDR3 protein. The sample consists of some 47,000 distinct CDR3 sequences, under 50% of them appearing once. Study-wide findings and caveats: Tumors had less TCR diversity than lymph nodes, more than nontumor tissue. Tumor and nontumor repertoires were significantly more similar in luminal-like than in basal-like breast cancer.

This receptor was taken from a female donor with breast cancer. Some clones in this sample may be carry-over from other donors' samples. Sequencing was performed on breast tumor tissue.

This chain's CDR3 is CSASGSRGFSGANVLTF. Written as DNA, the CDR3 is TGCAGTGCTAGCGGGAGTAGGGGCTTCTCTGGGGCCAACGTCCTGACTTTC. This chain links TRBV20-1 with TRBJ2-6, with D perhaps TRBD2 (6 bases). CDR1 is DFQATT, CDR2 SNEGSKA, per germline (reference sequence). Trimming cost V 3 bases and J 0 bases, with 15 bases left between them. CDR3 length equals 17 residues.